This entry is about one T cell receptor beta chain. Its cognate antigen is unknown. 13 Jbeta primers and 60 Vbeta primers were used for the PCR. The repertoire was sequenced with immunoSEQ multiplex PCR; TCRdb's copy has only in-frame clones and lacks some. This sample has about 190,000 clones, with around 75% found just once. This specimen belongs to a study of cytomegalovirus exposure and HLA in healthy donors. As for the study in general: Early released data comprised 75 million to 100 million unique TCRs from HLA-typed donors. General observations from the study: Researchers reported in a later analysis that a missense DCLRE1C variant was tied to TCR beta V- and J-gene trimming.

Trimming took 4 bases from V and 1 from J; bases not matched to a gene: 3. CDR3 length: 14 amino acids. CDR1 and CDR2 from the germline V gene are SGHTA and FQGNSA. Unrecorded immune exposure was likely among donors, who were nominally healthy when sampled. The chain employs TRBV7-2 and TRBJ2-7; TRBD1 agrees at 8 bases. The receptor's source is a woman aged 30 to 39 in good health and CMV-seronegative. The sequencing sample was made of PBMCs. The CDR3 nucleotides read TGTGCCAGCAGCTCCTACAGGGGGTCCTACGAGCAGTACTTC. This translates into CASSSYRGSYEQYF.